This TCR beta chain was sequenced during a study of cytomegalovirus exposure and HLA in healthy donors. Study at large: In terms of ancestry, the Caucasian-associated cluster contained about 81% of the approximately 400 genotyped donors. General study findings and limits: The listing of roughly 160 TCR beta chains classed them as cytomegalovirus-associated. Further analysis, carried out later, found HLA-associated TCR beta chains more clonally expanded than equally common other chains.

V dropped 2 bases and J dropped 4 bases, with 17 bases sitting between them. CDR1 is MGHRA and CDR2 is YSYEKL in the germline V gene. This CDR3 has 16 amino acids. The PCR used 60 Vbeta and 13 Jbeta primers. TCRdb keeps only in-frame clones here, not all; method: immunoSEQ multiplex PCR. The sample shows approximately 110,000 clones, under 80% of them seen only once. For this clone: Antigen: not known.

Sequencing used PBMCs. The chain joins TRBV4-1 to TRBJ1-2; TRBD1 is a possible D gene (5 bases). This clonotype was obtained from a woman aged 60-70 years in good health and CMV-seropositive. The CDR3 region has the DNA TGCGCCAGCAGCCAAAAACGGGAGAGGAGGGGCTATGGCTACACCTTC. This codes for CASSQKRERRGYGYTF.